A selection of T cell receptor beta chains follows, all from one sample in a study of identical twins. MiXCR, applied by TCRdb to the 5' RACE reads, yields one record per CDR3 protein. The top ten clones hold 0.25% to 0.3% of a sample with 1.5 million to 2 million distinct CDR3 sequences, 25% to 35% of them seen once. The material sequenced was cord blood. The source of these receptors is a newborn girl in good health. The CDR3 runs from the conserved cysteine through the conserved F or W. The order of the fields is J gene, V gene, clone size, D gene, CDR3 protein, CDR3 DNA. The D gene is left open where the match is weak. The size field is filled for only some rows; it gives once, few, many or a size class.

>TRBJ1-6|TRBV9|-|-
CASSVDLRRNNSPLHF
TGTGCCAGCAGCGTAGATTTGAGAAGGAATAATTCACCCCTCCACTTT
>TRBJ1-6|TRBV3-1|few|-
CASSQGYRRSSYNSPLHF
TGTGCCAGCAGCCAAGGGTATCGTCGGAGCTCCTATAATTCACCCCTCCACTTT
>TRBJ2-4|TRBV3-1|-|TRBD2
CASSPGLAGVNIQYF
TGTGCCAGCAGCCCAGGACTAGCGGGAGTTAACATTCAGTACTTC
>TRBJ2-3|TRBV2|-|TRBD1
CASSETGGSTDTQYF
TGTGCCAGCAGTGAGACAGGGGGAAGCACAGATACGCAGTATTTT
>TRBJ2-7|TRBV20-1|-|-
CSARDSLSVRVHNEQYF
TGCAGTGCTAGAGATTCGTTATCGGTGCGCGTCCACAATGAGCAGTACTTC
>TRBJ2-1|TRBV20-1|-|-
CSASGGARRNEQFF
TGCAGTGCTAGCGGGGGCGCGAGGAGAAATGAGCAGTTCTTC
>TRBJ2-4|TRBV4-1|few|-
CASSQAPGTKNIQYF
TGCGCCAGCAGCCAAGCCCCGGGAACCAAAAACATTCAGTACTTC
>TRBJ1-5|TRBV2|-|-
CASSEDRYNQPQHF
TGTGCCAGCAGCGAGGACAGATACAATCAGCCCCAGCATTTT
>TRBJ1-2|TRBV20-1|few|-
CSARAVSYGYTF
TGCAGTGCTAGGGCAGTATCCTATGGCTACACCTTC
>TRBJ2-7|TRBV12-3/TRBV12-4|few|TRBD1
CASSPRQGPTYEQYF
TGTGCCAGCAGTCCCCGACAGGGGCCCACCTACGAGCAGTACTTC
>TRBJ1-5|TRBV20-1|few|-
CSARHPDRLYSNQPQHF
TGCAGTGCTAGACACCCAGACAGGCTCTATAGCAATCAGCCCCAGCATTTT
>TRBJ1-1|TRBV13|-|-
CASSFSAMNTEAFF
TGTGCCAGCAGCTTCTCAGCTATGAACACTGAAGCTTTCTTT
>TRBJ2-2|TRBV9|-|TRBD2
CASSPLTSKTGELFF
TGTGCCAGCAGCCCTTTGACTAGCAAGACCGGGGAGCTGTTTTTT
>TRBJ1-2|TRBV20-1|-|-
CSAGDNREDYGYTF
TGCAGTGCTGGTGACAACAGGGAAGACTATGGCTACACCTTC
>TRBJ2-3|TRBV2|few|TRBD1
CASETQGEDTQYF
TGTGCCAGCGAGACGCAGGGGGAGGATACGCAGTATTTT
>TRBJ2-1|TRBV9|few|-
CASSGAHEQFF
TGTGCCAGCAGCGGAGCACATGAGCAGTTCTTC
>TRBJ1-1|TRBV3-1|few|-
CASSQGGRSTEAFF
TGTGCCAGCAGCCAAGGAGGCAGGAGCACTGAAGCTTTCTTT
>TRBJ2-1|TRBV2|-|-
CASGSFINNEQFF
TGTGCCAGCGGAAGTTTTATTAACAATGAGCAGTTCTTC
>TRBJ2-3|TRBV20-1|-|TRBD2
CSADLTSGGLTSTDTQYF
TGCAGTGCTGATCTGACTAGCGGGGGGCTTACTAGCACAGATACGCAGTATTTT
>TRBJ2-5|TRBV29-1|-|TRBD1
CSVGQGSSQETQYF
TGCAGCGTTGGACAGGGGAGTTCCCAAGAGACCCAGTACTTC
>TRBJ2-7|TRBV7-9|-|TRBD2
CASSRRLAVSYEQYF
TGTGCCAGCAGCCGACGACTAGCGGTCTCCTACGAGCAGTACTTC
>TRBJ1-6|TRBV20-1|many|-
CSARDRGGNSPLHF
TGCAGTGCTAGAGATCGGGGTGGTAATTCACCCCTCCACTTT
>TRBJ1-1|TRBV14|-|-
CASSQRRTWNTEAFF
TGTGCCAGCAGCCAACGGAGGACTTGGAACACTGAAGCTTTCTTT
>TRBJ1-1|TRBV27|once|TRBD1
CASSPRTGRHTEAFF
TGTGCCAGCAGTCCCCGGACAGGGAGGCACACTGAAGCTTTCTTT
>TRBJ2-3|TRBV10-3|few|-
CAISLTEDTQYF
TGTGCCATCAGCCTCACAGAAGATACGCAGTATTTT
>TRBJ2-3|TRBV28|-|-
CASSPVDPSTDTQYF
TGTGCCAGCAGTCCAGTGGATCCTAGCACAGATACGCAGTATTTT
>TRBJ1-1|TRBV20-1|-|-
CSARVRTGMNTEAFF
TGCAGTGCTAGAGTTAGGACGGGTATGAACACTGAAGCTTTCTTT
>TRBJ1-4|TRBV30|-|TRBD1
CAWSVATGINEKLFF
TGTGCCTGGAGTGTGGCGACAGGGATTAATGAAAAACTGTTTTTT
>TRBJ1-2|TRBV20-1|-|-
CSARDRLKYGYTF
TGCAGTGCTAGAGACAGACTGAAATATGGCTACACCTTC
>TRBJ1-1|TRBV9|few|-
CASSAGFTEAFF
TGTGCCAGCAGCGCGGGGTTCACTGAAGCTTTCTTT
>TRBJ1-3|TRBV5-1|-|-
CASSATVAPSGNTIYF
TGCGCCAGCAGCGCGACGGTCGCCCCCTCTGGAAACACCATATATTTT